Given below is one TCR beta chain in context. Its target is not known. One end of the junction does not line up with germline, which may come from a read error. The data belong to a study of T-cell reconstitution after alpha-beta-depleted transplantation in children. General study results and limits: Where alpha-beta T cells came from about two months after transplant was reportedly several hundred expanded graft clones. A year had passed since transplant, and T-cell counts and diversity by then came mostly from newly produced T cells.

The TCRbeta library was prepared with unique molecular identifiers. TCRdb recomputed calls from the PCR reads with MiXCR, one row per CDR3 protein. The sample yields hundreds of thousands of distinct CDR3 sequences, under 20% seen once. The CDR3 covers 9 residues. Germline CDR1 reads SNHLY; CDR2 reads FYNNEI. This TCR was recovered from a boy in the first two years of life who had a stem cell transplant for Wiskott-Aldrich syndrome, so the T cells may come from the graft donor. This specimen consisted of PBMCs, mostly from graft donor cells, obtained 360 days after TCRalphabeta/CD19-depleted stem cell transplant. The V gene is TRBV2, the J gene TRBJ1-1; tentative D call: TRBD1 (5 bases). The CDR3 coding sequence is TGTGCCAGCAGCTCGGGGCTGGTCTTT. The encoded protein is CASSSGLVF.